This entry lists 14 T cell receptor beta chains sequenced from one sample in a study of OX40 agonist ivuxolimab in advanced cancers. TCRdb keeps only in-frame clones here, not all; method: immunoSEQ multiplex PCR. Among around 79,000 clones listed, almost 85% were seen once. Sequenced here: CD4+ or CD8+ T cells sorted from blood, sampled in a trial of the OX40 agonist ivuxolimab. The receptors here all came from an adult with an advanced solid tumor such as melanoma, head and neck, liver or kidney cancer.

The chain is built from TRBV11-3 and TRBJ2-3; no reliable D call. The CDR3 contains 13 residues. V gave up 3 bases and J gave up 3 bases, with 7 bases separating them. The germline CDR1 and CDR2 sequences are SGHNT and YENEEA. The CDR3 nucleotides are TGTGCCAGCAGCTTGACCCTTACAGATACGCAGTATTTT. This gives the protein CASSLTLTDTQYF.

V and J are TRBV7-2 and TRBJ2-3; D not resolved. In germline, CDR1 is SGHTA, CDR2 FQGNSA. Trimming removed 2 bases at V and 6 bases at J, with 15 bases between. This CDR3 contains 15 residues. CDR3 region: CASSLTSRPGDTQYF. The CDR3 nucleotides read TGTGCCAGCAGCTTAACTTCCAGGCCCGGGGATACGCAGTATTTT. The complete variable domain, with remaining parts taken from reference TRBV7-2 and TRBJ2-3, reads GAGVSQSPSNKVTEKGKDVELRCDPISGHTALYWYRQSLGQGLEFLIYFQGNSAPDKSGLPSDRFSAERTGGSVSTLTIQRTQQEDSAVYLCASSLTSRPGDTQYFGPGTRLTVL.

The chain combines TRBV28 with TRBJ2-3, with 9 bases fitting TRBD2. The CDR3 covers 14 residues. Trimming removed 6 bases from V and 4 bases from J; junction bases left unmatched: 5. Per the germline V gene, CDR1 is MDHEN and CDR2 is SYDVKM. This CDR3 reads CASRAGGASDTQYF. The CDR3 DNA is TGTGCCAGCAGAGCGGGGGGCGCTTCAGATACGCAGTATTTT. Based on the CDR3 plus reference TRBV28 and TRBJ2-3, the full variable domain is DVKVTQSSRYLVKRTGEKVFLECVQDMDHENMFWYRQDPGLGLRLIYFSYDVKMKEKGDIPEGYSVSREKKERFSLILESASTNQTSMYLCASRAGGASDTQYFGPGTRLTVL.

CDR3 bases: TGTGCCATCAGTGAGCTCCGGAACACCGGGGAGCTGTTTTTT. Translated: CAISELRNTGELFF. The J gene is TRBJ2-2, the V gene TRBV10-3, with D unclear. Germline-derived CDR1 and CDR2 are ENHRY and SYGVKD. Trimming pared 2 bases from V and 1 base from J, leaving 5 bases between. The CDR3 loop spans 14 amino acids.

The rearrangement links TRBV6-5 to TRBJ2-1; the D call may be TRBD1 or TRBD2 (5 bases each). Trimming took 3 bases from V and 4 from J, leaving 10 bases between them. Germline CDR1 is MNHEY and CDR2 is SVGAGI. CDR3 length: 14 residues. CDR3 sequence: CASSYQGRYNEQFF. CDR3 DNA: TGTGCCAGCAGTTATCAGGGACGTTACAATGAGCAGTTCTTC.

This chain uses TRBV6-6 with TRBJ2-7; possibly TRBD1 or TRBD2 for D (5 bases each). Deletions cut 4 bases from V and 0 bases from J, with 13 bases between. From germline, CDR1 is MNHNY and CDR2 SVGAGI (reference sequence). The length of the CDR3 is 15 residues. Here the CDR3 DNA reads TGTGCCAGCAGTTTTGGGGACCAAAACTCCTACGAGCAGTACTTC. Its protein is CASSFGDQNSYEQYF.

The chain recombines TRBV5-1 with TRBJ2-3; 9 bases are a match to TRBD2. Losses at the gene ends were 2 bases for V and 4 bases for J; bases not matched to a gene: 8. This CDR3 spans 16 amino acids. Germline values: CDR1 SGHRS, CDR2 YFSETQ. CDR3 nucleotides: TGCGCCAGCAGCTTCCAGGCGGGGGGGCCGGCAGATACGCAGTATTTT. Translating gives CASSFQAGGPADTQYF.

The chain joins TRBV28 to TRBJ1-4, with D hard to call. This CDR3 has 15 residues. The V end lost 11 bases, the J end lost 0 bases, and 16 bases lay between the germline ends. In germline, CDR1 is MDHEN, CDR2 SYDVKM. The CDR3 DNA reads TGTGCCGGTCGGATGGGAGGGTCAACTAATGAAAAACTGTTTTTT. Protein sequence: CAGRMGGSTNEKLFF.

The chain joins TRBV14 to TRBJ1-3, with D maybe TRBD1 (5 bases). In germline, CDR1 is SGHDN, CDR2 FVKESK. CDR3 length: 17 residues. Trimming pared 0 bases from V and 3 bases from J, leaving 15 bases between. This CDR3 reads CASSQDRDSGFGNTIYF. The CDR3 bases are TGTGCCAGCAGCCAAGACAGGGACTCGGGGTTTGGAAACACCATATATTTT. The whole variable domain, filled in from reference TRBV14 and TRBJ1-3, reads EAGVTQFPSHSVIEKGQTVTLRCDPISGHDNLYWYRRVMGKEIKFLLHFVKESKQDESGMPNNRFLAERTGGTYSTLKVQPAELEDSGVYFCASSQDRDSGFGNTIYFGEGSWLTVV.

The V and J genes are TRBV10-3 and TRBJ2-3; 8 bases are a match to TRBD2. The CDR3 is 14 residues long. Trimming took 6 bases from V and 5 from J; bases not matched to a gene: 7. In germline, CDR1 is ENHRY, CDR2 SYGVKD. CDR3 loop: CAIRQTSDLDTQYF. As DNA, the CDR3 is TGTGCCATCAGGCAGACTAGCGATCTAGATACGCAGTATTTT.

V is TRBV28 and J is TRBJ2-7; D may correspond to TRBD1 or TRBD2 (5 bases each). The CDR3 sequence is 15 residues long. Trimming pared 3 bases from V and 5 bases from J, leaving 17 bases between. CDR1 and CDR2 from the germline V gene are MDHEN and SYDVKM. This CDR3 reads CASSFQGNGGNEQYF. The DNA for the CDR3 is TGTGCCAGCAGTTTCCAGGGAAATGGGGGAAACGAGCAGTACTTC.

The chain has TRBV5-1 and TRBJ1-1; D not resolved. The V end was cut by 1 base, the J end by 1 base, with 8 bases between. Germline CDR1 reads SGHRS; CDR2 reads YFSETQ. The CDR3 loop spans 14 amino acids. CDR3 residues: CASSLQVSNTEAFF. CDR3 sequence (DNA): TGCGCCAGCAGCTTGCAGGTATCGAACACTGAAGCTTTCTTT.

V is TRBV30 and J is TRBJ1-5, with D perhaps TRBD1 (5 bases). Trimming pared 3 bases from V and 6 bases from J, leaving 15 bases between. The CDR3 length is 14 residues. CDR1 GTSNPN and CDR2 SVGIG come from the germline V gene (reference sequence). The CDR3 bases are TGTGCCTGGAGGCCCGGGGGAAGAGGTCAGCCCCAGCATTTT. Amino acids: CAWRPGGRGQPQHF.

This clone was seen just once. This chain uses TRBV5-1 with TRBJ2-2; 9 bases map to TRBD1. CDR3 size: 16 residues. Germline V gene lookup returns CDR1 SGHRS and CDR2 YFSETQ. Trimming at V came to 4 bases and at J to 6 bases, leaving 10 bases not matched to a gene. CDR3 nucleotide sequence: TGCGCCAGCAGCCAACCCGGACAGGGGAAGGCCGGGGAGCTGTTTTTT. Its protein product is CASSQPGQGKAGELFF.